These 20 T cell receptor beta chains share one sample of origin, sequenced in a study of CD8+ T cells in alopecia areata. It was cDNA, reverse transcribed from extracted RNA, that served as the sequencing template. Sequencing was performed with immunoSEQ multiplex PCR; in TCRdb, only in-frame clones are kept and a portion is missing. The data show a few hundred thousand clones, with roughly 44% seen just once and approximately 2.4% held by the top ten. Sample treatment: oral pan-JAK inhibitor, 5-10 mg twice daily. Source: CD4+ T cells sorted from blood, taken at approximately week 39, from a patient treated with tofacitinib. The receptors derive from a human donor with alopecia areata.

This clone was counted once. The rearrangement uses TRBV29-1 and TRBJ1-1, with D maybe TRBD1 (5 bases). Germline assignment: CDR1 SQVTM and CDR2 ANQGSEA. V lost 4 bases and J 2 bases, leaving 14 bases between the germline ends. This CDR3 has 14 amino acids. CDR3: CSVVVGPLNTEAFF. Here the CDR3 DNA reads TGCAGCGTTGTAGTGGGGCCCCTAAACACTGAAGCTTTCTTT.

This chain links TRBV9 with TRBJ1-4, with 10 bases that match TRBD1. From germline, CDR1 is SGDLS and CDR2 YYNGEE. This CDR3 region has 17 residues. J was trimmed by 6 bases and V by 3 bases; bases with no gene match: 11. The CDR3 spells CASSAELGGTGDEKLFF. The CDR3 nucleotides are TGTGCCAGCAGCGCGGAACTAGGAGGGACAGGGGATGAAAAACTGTTTTTT.

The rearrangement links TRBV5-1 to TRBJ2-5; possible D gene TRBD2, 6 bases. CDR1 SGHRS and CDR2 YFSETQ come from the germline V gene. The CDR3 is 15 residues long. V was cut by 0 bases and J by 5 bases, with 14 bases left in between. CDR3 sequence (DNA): TGCGCCAGCAGCTTGGCCTTAACTAGCTCGGAGACCCAGTACTTC. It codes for CASSLALTSSETQYF.

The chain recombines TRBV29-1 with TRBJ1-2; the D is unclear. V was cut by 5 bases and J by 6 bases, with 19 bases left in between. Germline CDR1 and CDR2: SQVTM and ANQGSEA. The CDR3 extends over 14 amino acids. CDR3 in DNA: TGCAGCGTTCCCCCACAGCGGTTTCGGGATGGCTACACCTTC. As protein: CSVPPQRFRDGYTF. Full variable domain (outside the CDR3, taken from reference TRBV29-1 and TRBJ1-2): SAVISQKPSRDICQRGTSLTIQCQVDSQVTMMFWYRQQPGQSLTLIATANQGSEATYESGFVIDKFPISRPNLTFSTLTVSNMSPEDSSIYLCSVPPQRFRDGYTFGSGTRLTVV.

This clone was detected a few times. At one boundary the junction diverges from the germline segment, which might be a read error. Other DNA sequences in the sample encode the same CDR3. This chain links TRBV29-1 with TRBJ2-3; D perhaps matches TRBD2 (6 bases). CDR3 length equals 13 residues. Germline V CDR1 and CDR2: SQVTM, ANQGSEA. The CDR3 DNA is TGCAGCGTTGAACGGGGAGGTACAGACACGCAGTATTTT. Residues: CSVERGGTDTQYF.

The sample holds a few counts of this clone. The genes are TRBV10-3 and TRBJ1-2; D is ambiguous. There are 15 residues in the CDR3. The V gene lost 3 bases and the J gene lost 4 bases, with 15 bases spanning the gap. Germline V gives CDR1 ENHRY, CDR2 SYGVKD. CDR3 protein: CAISDEAIVSYGYTF. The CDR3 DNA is TGTGCCATCAGTGATGAGGCGATAGTTTCCTATGGCTACACCTTC.

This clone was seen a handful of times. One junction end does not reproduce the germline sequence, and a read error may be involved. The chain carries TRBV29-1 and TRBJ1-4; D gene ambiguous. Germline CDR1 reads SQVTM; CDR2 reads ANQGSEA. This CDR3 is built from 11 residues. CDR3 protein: CSVEDSPLEVF. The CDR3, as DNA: TGCAGCGTTGAAGACTCCCCCCTAGAGGTTTTT.

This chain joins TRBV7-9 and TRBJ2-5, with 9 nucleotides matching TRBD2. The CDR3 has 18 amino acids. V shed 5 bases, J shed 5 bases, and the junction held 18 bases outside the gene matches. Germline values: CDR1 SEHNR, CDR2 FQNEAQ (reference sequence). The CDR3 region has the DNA TGTGCCAGCAGCACCAATCCTAGGAGCGGGAGGCTGTGCGAGACCCAGTACTTC. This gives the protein CASSTNPRSGRLCETQYF.

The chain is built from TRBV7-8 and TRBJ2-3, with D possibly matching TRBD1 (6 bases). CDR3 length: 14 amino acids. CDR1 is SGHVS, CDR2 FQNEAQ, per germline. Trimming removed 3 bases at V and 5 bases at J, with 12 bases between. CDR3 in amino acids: CASSLAMTGDTQYF. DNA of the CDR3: TGTGCCAGCAGCTTGGCGATGACAGGAGATACGCAGTATTTT.

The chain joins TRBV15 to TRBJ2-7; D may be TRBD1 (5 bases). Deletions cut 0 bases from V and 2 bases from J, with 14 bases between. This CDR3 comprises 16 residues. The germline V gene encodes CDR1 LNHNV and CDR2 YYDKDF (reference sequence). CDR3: CATSRDQAGRAYEQYF. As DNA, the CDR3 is TGTGCCACCAGCAGAGATCAGGCCGGCAGGGCCTACGAGCAGTACTTC.

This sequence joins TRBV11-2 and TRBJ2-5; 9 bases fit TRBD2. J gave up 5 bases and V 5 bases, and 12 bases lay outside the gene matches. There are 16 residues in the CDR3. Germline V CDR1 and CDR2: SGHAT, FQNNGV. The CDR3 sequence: CASSPELAGVGETQYF. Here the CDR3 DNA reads TGTGCCAGCAGCCCAGAATTAGCGGGAGTCGGGGAGACCCAGTACTTC.

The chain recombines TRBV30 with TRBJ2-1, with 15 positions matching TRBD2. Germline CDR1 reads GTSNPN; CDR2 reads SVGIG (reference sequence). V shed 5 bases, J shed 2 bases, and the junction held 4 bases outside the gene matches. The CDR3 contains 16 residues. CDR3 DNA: TGTGCCTGGGGACTAGCGGGAGGGAGGGCCTACAATGAGCAGTTCTTC. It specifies CAWGLAGGRAYNEQFF.

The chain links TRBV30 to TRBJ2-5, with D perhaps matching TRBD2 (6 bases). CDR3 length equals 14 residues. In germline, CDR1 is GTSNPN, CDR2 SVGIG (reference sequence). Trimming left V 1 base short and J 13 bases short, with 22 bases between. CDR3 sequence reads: CAWSATVGTALPYF. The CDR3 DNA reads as TGTGCCTGGAGTGCTACCGTCGGGACTGCCCTCCCGTACTTC.

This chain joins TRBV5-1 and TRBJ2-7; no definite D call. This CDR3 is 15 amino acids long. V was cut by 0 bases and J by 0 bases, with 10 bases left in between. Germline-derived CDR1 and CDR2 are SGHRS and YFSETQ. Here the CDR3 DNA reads TGCGCCAGCAGCTTGGTACGGAGCGACTCCTACGAGCAGTACTTC. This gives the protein CASSLVRSDSYEQYF.

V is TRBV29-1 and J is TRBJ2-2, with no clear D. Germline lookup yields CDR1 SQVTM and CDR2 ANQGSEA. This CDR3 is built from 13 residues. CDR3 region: CPSVRRNTGELFF. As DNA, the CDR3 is TGCCCTTCGGTACGGAGGAACACCGGGGAGCTGTTTTTT.

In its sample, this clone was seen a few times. CDR3 nucleotides: TGCAGCGCCGCCGTTGAGACCCAGTACTTC. Encoded protein: CSAAVETQYF. The V and J genes are TRBV29-1 and TRBJ2-5, with no clear D. This CDR3 has 10 amino acids. V was cut by 7 bases and J by 5 bases, with 8 bases left in between. Germline CDR1 SQVTM, CDR2 ANQGSEA.

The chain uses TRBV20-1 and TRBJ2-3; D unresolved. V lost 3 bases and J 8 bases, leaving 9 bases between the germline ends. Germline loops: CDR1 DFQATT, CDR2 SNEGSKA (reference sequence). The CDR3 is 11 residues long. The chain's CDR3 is CSASEYGTQYF. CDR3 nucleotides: TGCAGTGCTAGTGAGTACGGTACGCAGTATTTT.

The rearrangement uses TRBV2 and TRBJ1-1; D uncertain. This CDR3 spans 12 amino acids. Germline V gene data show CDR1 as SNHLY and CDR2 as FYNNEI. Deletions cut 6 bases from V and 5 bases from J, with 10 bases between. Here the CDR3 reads CASRPGGTEAFF. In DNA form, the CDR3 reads TGTGCCAGCAGGCCAGGAGGTACTGAAGCTTTCTTT.

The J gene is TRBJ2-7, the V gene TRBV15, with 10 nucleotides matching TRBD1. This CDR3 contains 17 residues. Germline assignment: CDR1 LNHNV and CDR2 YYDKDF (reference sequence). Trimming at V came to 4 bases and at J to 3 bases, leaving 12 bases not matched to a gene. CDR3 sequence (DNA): TGTGCCACCAGCAACCGGGACAGGGGTTGGGGAAACTACGAGCAGTACTTC. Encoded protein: CATSNRDRGWGNYEQYF.

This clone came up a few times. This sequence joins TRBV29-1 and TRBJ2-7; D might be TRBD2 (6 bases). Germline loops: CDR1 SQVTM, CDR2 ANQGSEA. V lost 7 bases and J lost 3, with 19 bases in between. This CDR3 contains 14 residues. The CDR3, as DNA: TGCAGCGCTTGGGACGGGACTGGAGACTACGAGCAGTACTTC. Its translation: CSAWDGTGDYEQYF.